The 10 T cell receptor beta chains presented below share a single source sample, sequenced in a study of cytomegalovirus exposure and HLA in healthy donors. Researchers ran the PCR with 60 Vbeta and 13 Jbeta primers. Profiled with immunoSEQ multiplex PCR; TCRdb holds only in-frame clones, not every one. The repertoire holds more than 85,000 clones, with roughly four fifths as singletons. Material for sequencing was PBMCs. The receptors were sampled from a male donor in good health and CMV-seropositive.

This clone was seen a few times. The gene calls are TRBV6-1 and TRBJ2-3; the match to TRBD2 covers 8 bases. Germline V gene lookup returns CDR1 MNHNS and CDR2 SASEGT. CDR3 length equals 18 residues. Unmatched junction bases numbered 14, after V lost 4 bases and J lost 2 bases. For the CDR3, the DNA is TGTGCCAGCAGTGTGAGCCTCTTTACTAGCGGTCCCACAGATACGCAGTATTTT. Its translation: CASSVSLFTSGPTDTQYF.

In its sample, this clone was seen once. V is TRBV7-2 and J is TRBJ1-2; D remains ambiguous. In germline, CDR1 is SGHTA, CDR2 FQGNSA. V lost 0 bases, J lost 5 bases, and 7 bases lay in between. This CDR3 is 13 amino acids long. The CDR3 protein is CASSLARLYGYTF. CDR3 in DNA: TGTGCCAGCAGCTTAGCCAGGTTATATGGCTACACCTTC.

CDR3 in DNA: TGTGCCAGCAGCTTGGCAGGGAGCAATCAGCCCCAGCATTTT. It encodes CASSLAGSNQPQHF. The chain links TRBV5-6 to TRBJ1-5, with a tentative D call TRBD1 (5 bases). Germline V gene data show CDR1 as SGHDT and CDR2 as YYEEEE. Trimming pared 0 bases from V and 1 base from J, leaving 5 bases between. This CDR3 spans 14 amino acids.

This sequence joins TRBV11-2 and TRBJ2-3; 12 positions agree with TRBD2. In germline, CDR1 is SGHAT, CDR2 FQNNGV. Trimming removed 5 bases from V and 5 bases from J; junction bases left unmatched: 8. The CDR3 is 16 residues long. DNA of the CDR3: TGTGCCAGCAGCCCGACTAGCGGGAGACCCATAGATACGCAGTATTTT. Translated, it gives CASSPTSGRPIDTQYF.

CDR3 amino acids: CASSQSLLAGAHEQYF. The DNA for the CDR3 is TGCGCCAGCAGCCAATCCTTACTAGCGGGAGCCCACGAGCAGTACTTC. This sequence joins TRBV4-3 and TRBJ2-7; 11 bases are shared with TRBD2. CDR3 size: 16 residues. With V trimmed by 2 bases and J by 5 bases, 8 bases remained unmatched. Germline values: CDR1 LGHNA, CDR2 YSLEER.

This clone occurred a few times. The chain employs TRBV28 and TRBJ2-4; weak D call: TRBD2 (5 bases). The germline gives CDR1 MDHEN, CDR2 SYDVKM. This CDR3 has 14 residues. Trimming pared 6 bases from V and 1 base from J, leaving 10 bases between. CDR3 in amino acids: CASSRAVAKNIQYF. CDR3 nucleotide sequence: TGTGCCAGCAGCCGAGCGGTTGCCAAAAACATTCAGTACTTC. Full variable domain (outside the CDR3, taken from reference TRBV28 and TRBJ2-4): DVKVTQSSRYLVKRTGEKVFLECVQDMDHENMFWYRQDPGLGLRLIYFSYDVKMKEKGDIPEGYSVSREKKERFSLILESASTNQTSMYLCASSRAVAKNIQYFGAGTRLSVL.

This clone was picked up one time. The chain joins TRBV5-4 to TRBJ2-3, with a tentative D call TRBD1 (6 bases). Trimming left V 0 bases short and J 0 bases short, with 8 bases between. The CDR3 is 15 residues long. Germline V lookup: CDR1 SGHNT, CDR2 YYREEE (reference sequence). The CDR3 spells CASSLGGGSTDTQYF. DNA of the CDR3: TGTGCCAGCAGCTTGGGAGGGGGAAGCACAGATACGCAGTATTTT.

The rearrangement joins TRBV4-1 to TRBJ2-4; D is unclear. V lost 2 bases and J lost 7, with 9 bases in between. The CDR3 has 13 residues. Germline V gene sequence: CDR1 MGHRA, CDR2 YSYEKL. CDR3: CASSQPGNNIQYF. CDR3 nucleotides: TGCGCCAGCAGCCAACCGGGTAACAACATTCAGTACTTC.

This clone was detected only a few times. The rearrangement links TRBV19 to TRBJ1-2; 7 bases match TRBD1. Germline CDR1 is LNHDA and CDR2 is SQIVND (reference sequence). J gave up 0 bases and V 2 bases, and 6 bases lay outside the gene matches. There are 16 residues in the CDR3. The CDR3 region is CASSIPPGGANYGYTF. The CDR3 region has the DNA TGTGCCAGTAGTATACCCCCAGGGGGAGCTAACTATGGCTACACCTTC. Variable domain in full (rest from reference TRBV19 and TRBJ1-2): DGGITQSPKYLFRKEGQNVTLSCEQNLNHDAMYWYRQDPGQGLRLIYYSQIVNDFQKGDIAEGYSVSREKKESFPLTVTSAQKNPTAFYLCASSIPPGGANYGYTFGSGTRLTVV.

This chain uses TRBV21-1 with TRBJ2-7; TRBD1, as called in the table, went unchecked against the DNA. TRBV21-1 is described as a pseudogene. This CDR3 is 14 amino acids long. The CDR3: CASSSGTGYYEQYF. The CDR3 nucleotides are TGTGCCAGCAGCAGCGGGACAGGCTACTACGAGCAGTACTTC.